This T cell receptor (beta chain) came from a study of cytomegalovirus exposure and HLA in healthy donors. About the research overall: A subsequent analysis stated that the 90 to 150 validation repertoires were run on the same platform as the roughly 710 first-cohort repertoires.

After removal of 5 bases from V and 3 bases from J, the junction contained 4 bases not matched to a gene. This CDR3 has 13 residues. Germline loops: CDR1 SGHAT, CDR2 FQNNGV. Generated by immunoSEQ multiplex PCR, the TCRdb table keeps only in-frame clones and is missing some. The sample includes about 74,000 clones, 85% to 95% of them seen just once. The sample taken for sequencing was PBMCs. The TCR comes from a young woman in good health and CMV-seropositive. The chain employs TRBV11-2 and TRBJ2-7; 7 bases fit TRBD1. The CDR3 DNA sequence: TGTGCCAGCAGCCTGGGACAGTTCTACGAGCAGTACTTC. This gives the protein CASSLGQFYEQYF.